Listed here is a single T cell receptor beta chain. The data belong to a study of blood T cell repertoires in COVID-19. In the study overall: Donors in the United States, Italy and Spain gave samples during acute or convalescent COVID-19. T cells, B-cell-depleted T cells, or PBMCs supplied cDNA or gDNA.

The authors' processing: By means of reference gene primer amplification, nucleated cell counts were estimated. Libraries were prepared by immunoSEQ multiplex PCR; TCRdb keeps only in-frame clonotypes and omits some of them. The V and J calls and clone size come from that table; D and trimming were worked out from the DNA. The sample lists about 170,000 clones; 84% were seen once. The receptor was isolated from a man aged 40-50 years who had recovered from COVID-19. The sample comprised peripheral blood.

CDR3 protein: CASSKEGNTDTQYF. The CDR3 bases are TGTGCCAGCAGCAAGGAGGGGAACACAGATACGCAGTATTTT. The chain has TRBV21-1 and TRBJ2-3; the table's D call, TRBD2, was not checked against the DNA. TRBV21-1 is designated a pseudogene. This CDR3 contains 14 residues.